This T cell receptor (beta chain) appears in the sequencing data of a study of CD8 T cells in Susac syndrome. The diagnostic criteria for definite or probable disease, as recently defined, were met by the patients with Susac syndrome. A quantity of about 0.45 to 1 ug RNA underwent reverse transcription using random hexamers. Each CDR3 protein gets one entry after TCRdb re-called the immunoSEQ multiplex PCR reads with MiXCR. The top ten hold 0.095% to 0.12% of the sample, which has about 240,000 distinct CDR3 sequences, 90% to 96% seen once. The sample was CD4+ T cells from PBMCs. The clonotype comes from a human donor with Susac syndrome.

The CDR3 DNA follows: TGTGCCAGCACGTTAGCGGGAGGTCCGAACACCGGGGAGCTGTTTTTT. Translated: CASTLAGGPNTGELFF. The chain has TRBV27 and TRBJ2-2; 10 bases match TRBD2. CDR1 is MNHEY, CDR2 SMNVEV, per germline (reference sequence). V gave up 7 bases and J gave up 0 bases; unmatched junction bases: 5. This CDR3 region has 16 residues.